These 25 T cell receptor beta chains originate from one sample sequenced in a study of blood T cell repertoires in COVID-19. The repertoire was sequenced with immunoSEQ multiplex PCR; TCRdb's copy has only in-frame clones and lacks some. This sample carries about 330,000 clones, 89% of them seen once, and the ten largest clones take around 6.6%. Sample: peripheral blood. The receptor source for this set is a man between 18 and 29 years old who had recovered from COVID-19.

In its sample, this clone was seen a few times. The gene calls are TRBV2 and TRBJ1-3; 7 positions match TRBD1. V lost 5 bases, J lost 2 bases, and 3 bases stayed unmatched. CDR1 is SNHLY and CDR2 is FYNNEI in the germline V gene. The CDR3 extends over 14 amino acids. CDR3 region: CASSTDRAGNTIYF. CDR3 in DNA: TGTGCCAGCAGTACCGACAGGGCTGGAAACACCATATATTTT.

CDR3 coding DNA: TGCGCCAGCAGCCCAGGAAGGGGATATGGCGTGAACACTGAAGCTTTCTTT. The encoded protein is CASSPGRGYGVNTEAFF. The chain links TRBV4-1 to TRBJ1-1, with a weak D call TRBD1 (5 bases). V was cut by 4 bases and J by 0 bases, with 18 bases left in between. There are 17 residues in the CDR3. CDR1 MGHRA and CDR2 YSYEKL come from the germline V gene.

This rearrangement joins TRBV12-3 or TRBV12-4 to TRBJ2-5, with D maybe TRBD1 (5 bases). This CDR3 comprises 13 residues. V was shortened by 7 bases and J by 2 bases, with 11 bases between the two germline ends. CDR3 bases: TGTGCCAGCACTACAGGTTATCAAGAGACCCAGTACTTC. This sequence encodes CASTTGYQETQYF.

This rearrangement joins TRBV6-2 or TRBV6-3 to TRBJ2-7; D gene uncertain. Germline-derived CDR1 and CDR2 are MNHEY and SVGEGT. V lost 4 bases, J lost 7 bases, and 14 bases lay in between. There are 13 residues in the CDR3. The CDR3 reads CASSSGFTMEQYF. DNA for the CDR3: TGTGCCAGCAGTTCCGGTTTCACTATGGAGCAGTACTTC.

A few counts support this clone. The chain has TRBV4-3 and TRBJ1-3, with D perhaps matching TRBD1 (6 bases). Trimming took off 1 base at V and 0 bases at J, with 10 bases between the two ends. The CDR3 is 16 amino acids. Germline CDR1 LGHNA, CDR2 YSLEER. This CDR3 reads CASSQGPQGSGNTIYF. The CDR3 nucleotides are TGCGCCAGCAGCCAAGGCCCACAGGGCTCTGGAAACACCATATATTTT.

This chain links TRBV7-9 with TRBJ2-1; possibly TRBD2 for D (6 bases). Germline CDR1 SEHNR, CDR2 FQNEAQ (reference sequence). The CDR3 is made up of 15 amino acids. V was trimmed by 5 bases and J by 0 bases, leaving 11 bases between them. This CDR3 reads CASSNSGSSYNEQFF. The DNA of the CDR3 is TGTGCCAGCAGCAATAGCGGAAGCTCCTACAATGAGCAGTTCTTC.

This rearrangement joins TRBV30 to TRBJ2-1, with unresolved D. V shed 0 bases and J shed 7 bases, with 7 bases lying between them. This CDR3 has 12 residues. Germline V gives CDR1 GTSNPN, CDR2 SVGIG (reference sequence). The CDR3 sequence: CAWSVRGNEQFF. The CDR3 nucleotides are TGTGCCTGGAGTGTACGAGGAAATGAGCAGTTCTTC.

V and J are TRBV19 and TRBJ1-2; D might be TRBD1 (5 bases). Germline CDR1 is LNHDA and CDR2 is SQIVND (reference sequence). There are 13 residues in the CDR3. V lost 9 bases to trimming and J lost 4 bases, with 15 bases between them. The CDR3 nucleotides read TGTGCCAGCCTCGGGAGGACACTCTATGGCTACACCTTC. It specifies CASLGRTLYGYTF.

The rearrangement links TRBV4-3 to TRBJ2-1, with 10 bases matching TRBD1. Germline V lookup: CDR1 LGHNA, CDR2 YSLEER. The CDR3 is made up of 15 amino acids. J gave up 7 bases and V 2 bases, and 5 bases lay outside the gene matches. The CDR3 loop reads CASSQNPGQGNEQFF. The DNA for the CDR3 is TGCGCCAGCAGCCAAAACCCGGGACAGGGGAATGAGCAGTTCTTC.

This clone was observed once. The V and J genes are TRBV6-6 and TRBJ2-2; 8 bases line up with TRBD2. Germline V gene lookup returns CDR1 MNHNY and CDR2 SVGAGI (reference sequence). The CDR3 is 15 residues long. Trimming cost V 4 bases and J 6 bases; bases outside gene matches: 7. The DNA of the CDR3 is TGTGCCAGCAGTTCTCAGCGGGAGATCGCCGGGGAGCTGTTTTTT. This codes for CASSSQREIAGELFF.

The J gene is TRBJ1-1, the V gene TRBV19; no definite D call. V lost 10 bases, J lost 3 bases, and 15 bases lay in between. CDR3 length: 13 residues. Germline CDR1 is LNHDA and CDR2 is SQIVND (reference sequence). The DNA of the CDR3 is TGTGCCACCACGACGGGAGGGTACACTGAAGCTTTCTTT. Translating gives CATTTGGYTEAFF.

This chain connects TRBV19 to TRBJ2-1; the match to TRBD2 covers 7 bases. The CDR3 covers 15 residues. The germline V gene has CDR1 LNHDA and CDR2 SQIVND (reference sequence). V lost 1 base, J lost 4 bases, and 4 bases stayed unmatched. The CDR3 region is CASSIGTRGYNEQFF. The CDR3 coding sequence is TGTGCCAGTAGTATAGGGACTAGGGGATACAATGAGCAGTTCTTC. The full variable domain, its missing parts supplied by reference TRBV19 and TRBJ2-1, is DGGITQSPKYLFRKEGQNVTLSCEQNLNHDAMYWYRQDPGQGLRLIYYSQIVNDFQKGDIAEGYSVSREKKESFPLTVTSAQKNPTAFYLCASSIGTRGYNEQFFGPGTRLTVL.

The chain couples TRBV28 to TRBJ1-1, with D perhaps matching TRBD1 (5 bases). Germline CDR1 and CDR2: MDHEN and SYDVKM. Trimming left V 4 bases short and J 12 bases short, with 15 bases between. The CDR3 contains 12 residues. DNA of the CDR3: TGTGCCAGCAGTTCGGACACGATCCTTACTTTCTTT. This sequence encodes CASSSDTILTFF.

This clone appeared once. The V gene is TRBV4-1, the J gene TRBJ1-4; 7 bases match TRBD1. Trimming removed 4 bases from V and 4 bases from J; junction bases left unmatched: 9. Germline loops: CDR1 MGHRA, CDR2 YSYEKL. The CDR3 spans 16 residues. The CDR3 region has the DNA TGCGCCAGCAGCCGCGGGACAGCCCTAAATAATGAAAAACTGTTTTTT. As protein: CASSRGTALNNEKLFF.

This chain joins TRBV27 and TRBJ2-1; D is possibly TRBD1 (6 bases). V dropped 3 bases and J dropped 3 bases, with 6 bases sitting between them. CDR3 length: 13 amino acids. The germline V gene encodes CDR1 MNHEY and CDR2 SMNVEV (reference sequence). CDR3 region: CASSLDSYNEQFF. Here the CDR3 DNA reads TGTGCCAGCAGTTTGGACAGCTACAATGAGCAGTTCTTC.

V usage is TRBV4-1 and J usage is TRBJ2-7; D gene uncertain. CDR1 is MGHRA and CDR2 is YSYEKL in the germline V gene. The V end lost 3 bases, the J end lost 0 bases, and 9 bases lay between the germline ends. This CDR3 is built from 14 residues. CDR3 bases: TGCGCCAGCAGCCATGCACTAAGCTCCTACGAGCAGTACTTC. Protein sequence: CASSHALSSYEQYF.

This sequence joins TRBV7-9 and TRBJ1-1; tentative D call: TRBD1 (6 bases). This CDR3 comprises 15 residues. Per germline, CDR1 SEHNR and CDR2 FQNEAQ (reference sequence). V was clipped by 5 bases and J by 0 bases, with 13 bases between them. CDR3 sequence: CASSGPTGLNTEAFF. The CDR3 bases are TGTGCCAGCAGCGGGCCGACAGGCTTGAACACTGAAGCTTTCTTT.

The gene calls are TRBV6-6 and TRBJ1-1; 9 bases line up with TRBD1. Germline V lookup: CDR1 MNHNY, CDR2 SVGAGI (reference sequence). This CDR3 is built from 14 residues. V shed 2 bases, J shed 6 bases, and the junction held 4 bases outside the gene matches. In nucleotides, the CDR3 is TGTGCCAGCAGTTACCCGGGACAGGGCTCTGAAGCTTTCTTT. It yields the protein CASSYPGQGSEAFF.

The chain employs TRBV14 and TRBJ2-3; perhaps TRBD2 as D (6 bases). CDR1 and CDR2 (germline): SGHDN, FVKESK. The length of the CDR3 is 15 residues. V was pared by 1 base and J by 4 bases, with 12 bases between. The CDR3 DNA reads TGTGCCAGCAGCCAAGCCGGGGGAACGGCAGATACGCAGTATTTT. As protein: CASSQAGGTADTQYF.

The chain is built from TRBV9 and TRBJ1-1; 7 bases align to TRBD1. V gave up 4 bases and J gave up 0 bases; unmatched junction bases: 6. CDR3 length: 15 amino acids. Per germline, CDR1 SGDLS and CDR2 YYNGEE. The CDR3 DNA reads TGTGCCAGCAGCTTCCGGGACAGTGTGAACACTGAAGCTTTCTTT. Its translation is CASSFRDSVNTEAFF. The entire variable domain, with the rest obtained from reference TRBV9 and TRBJ1-1, is as follows: DSGVTQTPKHLITATGQRVTLRCSPRSGDLSVYWYQQSLDQGLQFLIQYYNGEERAKGNILERFSAQQFPDLHSELNLSSLELGDSALYFCASSFRDSVNTEAFFGQGTRLTVV.

The rearrangement uses TRBV3-1 (or the pseudogene TRBV3-2) and TRBJ1-3, with no clear D. The V and J ends lost 7 bases and 4 bases respectively, with 11 bases between them. The CDR3 runs to 13 residues. Looked up from germline, CDR1 is LGHDT and CDR2 is YNNKEL (reference sequence). DNA of the CDR3: TGTGCCAGCACCTCCCCCTCGGGAAACACCATATATTTT. It is translated as CASTSPSGNTIYF.

The CDR3 region has the DNA TGTGCCAGCAGCTCGGGAGCGGACGACAATGAGCAGTTCTTC. It translates to CASSSGADDNEQFF. The V gene is TRBV7-9, the J gene TRBJ2-1, with D perhaps TRBD2 (6 bases). This CDR3 comprises 14 residues. Germline V lookup: CDR1 SEHNR, CDR2 FQNEAQ (reference sequence). Trimming removed 4 bases from V and 5 bases from J, with 12 bases in between.

V gene TRBV9 combines with J gene TRBJ2-5; TRBD2 matches 7 bases. CDR1 is SGDLS, CDR2 YYNGEE, per germline. The junction had 13 bases not matched to a gene; V was cut back by 0 bases and J by 5 bases. The CDR3 contains 17 residues. CDR3 nucleotides: TGTGCCAGCAGCGTAGGTTCTAGCGGAACCTTCTGGGAGACCCAGTACTTC. Translation: CASSVGSSGTFWETQYF.

The chain uses TRBV6-5 and TRBJ1-1, with 7 bases matching TRBD1. The CDR3 extends over 13 amino acids. Trimming took 4 bases from V and 13 from J; bases not matched to a gene: 12. Germline values: CDR1 MNHEY, CDR2 SVGAGI. The CDR3 nucleotides read TGTGCCAGCAGTTTCCGAGCGGACAGGAAGAGTTTCTTT. Its protein product is CASSFRADRKSFF.

Comments on this clone: Different DNA sequences within this sample yield the same CDR3. The rearrangement links TRBV27 to TRBJ2-7; possible D gene TRBD2, 6 bases. Germline-derived CDR1 and CDR2 are MNHEY and SMNVEV (reference sequence). There are 13 residues in the CDR3. The V end was cut by 4 bases, the J end by 1 base, with 8 bases between. The CDR3 here is CASSSGGSYEQYF. Written as DNA, the CDR3 is TGTGCCAGCAGTTCCGGGGGATCCTACGAGCAGTACTTC.